Following are 18 T cell receptor beta chains from one sample sequenced in a study of control samples from healthy donors and cancer patients. This table comes from immunoSEQ multiplex PCR, and its TCRdb copy is limited to in-frame clones, with some not included. In the table there are just over 50,000 clones, 88% of which are singletons. The sample comprised PBMCs. Receptor source: a man between 45 and 60 years old with head and neck cancer.

Remarks on this clone: At one of its ends the junction is not consistent with the germline gene, which may arise from a read error. V gene TRBV28 combines with J gene TRBJ2-7; no clear D gene. This CDR3 region has 11 residues. Germline CDR1 reads MDHEN; CDR2 reads SYDVKM. As DNA, the CDR3 is TGTGCCAGCAGTACACCCTCGGGCAGTTGGTTC. Amino acid sequence: CASSTPSGSWF.

This clone was counted once. This chain's CDR3 is CASGRLREGSTGELFF. The CDR3 DNA follows: TGTGCTAGCGGACGTCTAAGAGAGGGGAGCACCGGGGAGCTGTTTTTT. The rearrangement links TRBV7-7 to TRBJ2-2; a possible D gene is TRBD2 (6 bases). The CDR3 runs 16 residues. Germline V gene data show CDR1 as SSHAT and CDR2 as FNYEAQ (reference sequence).

This chain uses TRBV4-3 with TRBJ1-1; no reliable D call. The CDR3 is 15 amino acids. From germline, CDR1 is LGHNA and CDR2 YSLEER. V was shortened by 0 bases and J by 0 bases, with 8 bases between the two germline ends. This CDR3 is CASSQDANMNTEAFF. Here the CDR3 DNA reads TGCGCCAGCAGCCAAGACGCAAACATGAACACTGAAGCTTTCTTT.

V and J are TRBV6-5 and TRBJ1-3; 9 bases match TRBD1. Trimming removed 5 bases from V and 0 bases from J; junction bases left unmatched: 2. CDR1 MNHEY and CDR2 SVGAGI come from the germline V gene. The CDR3 contains 15 residues. CDR3 nucleotides: TGTGCCAGCAGTCGACAGGGGGACTCTGGAAACACCATATATTTT. Translation gives CASSRQGDSGNTIYF.

The chain combines TRBV10-3 with TRBJ1-2; D is undetermined. Germline V gene data show CDR1 as ENHRY and CDR2 as SYGVKD. V was clipped by 2 bases and J by 4 bases, with 17 bases between them. The CDR3 runs to 16 residues. This CDR3 reads CAISESPGYRGYGYTF. CDR3 DNA: TGTGCCATCAGTGAGAGCCCGGGTTATCGGGGCTATGGCTACACCTTC.

The chain links TRBV7-9 to TRBJ2-7; 10 positions match TRBD1. From germline, CDR1 is SEHNR and CDR2 FQNEAQ (reference sequence). The junction had 6 bases not matched to a gene; V was cut back by 4 bases and J by 3 bases. This CDR3 is built from 15 residues. CDR3 amino acids: CASSYGTGVNYEQYF. The CDR3 coding sequence is TGTGCCAGCAGCTACGGGACAGGGGTAAACTACGAGCAGTACTTC.

The rearrangement links TRBV12-3 or TRBV12-4 to TRBJ2-5; no definite D call. This CDR3 is built from 11 residues. V lost 5 bases and J lost 1, with 2 bases in between. In DNA form, the CDR3 reads TGTGCCAGCAGTCCCCAAGAGACCCAGTACTTC. It yields the protein CASSPQETQYF.

This clone was detected a few times. The chain carries TRBV3-1 (or the pseudogene TRBV3-2) and TRBJ1-2; D not resolved. The CDR3 contains 12 residues. V lost 3 bases, J lost 6 bases, and 8 bases lay in between. Germline V CDR1 and CDR2: LGHDT, YNNKEL (reference sequence). The CDR3 nucleotides are TGTGCCAGCAGCCAGGGGATCCATGGCTACACCTTC. It yields the protein CASSQGIHGYTF.

DNA for the CDR3: TGTGCCAGCTGGAAAAGTAGCGGTGGAGATACGCAGTATTTT. Translated, it gives CASWKSSGGDTQYF. The chain is built from TRBV28 and TRBJ2-3; perhaps TRBD2 as D (6 bases). Germline values: CDR1 MDHEN, CDR2 SYDVKM. The V end lost 8 bases, the J end lost 5 bases, and 17 bases lay between the germline ends. This CDR3 is built from 14 residues.

The chain is built from TRBV6-1 and TRBJ2-1; perhaps TRBD1 as D (6 bases). CDR1 and CDR2 (germline): MNHNS, SASEGT. The germline V and J ends were trimmed by 8 bases and 2 bases, with 19 bases remaining between them. CDR3 size: 16 residues. CDR3 in DNA: TGTGCCAGCGGTGGGGGCGATTGGGTAGCCTACAATGAGCAGTTCTTC. Residues: CASGGGDWVAYNEQFF.

This clone has a single count. This chain joins TRBV2 and TRBJ2-3, with 8 bases aligning to TRBD1. The germline gives CDR1 SNHLY, CDR2 FYNNEI. J lost 3 bases, V lost 6 bases, and 5 bases had no gene match. The CDR3 covers 14 residues. The CDR3, as DNA: TGTGCCAGCAGAGGAGGACAGGGAACAGATACGCAGTATTTT. Translation gives CASRGGQGTDTQYF.

V and J are TRBV6-2 or TRBV6-3 and TRBJ2-5; D might be TRBD2 (5 bases). Germline CDR1 and CDR2: MNHEY and SVGEGT. The CDR3 length is 14 residues. Trimming took 0 bases from V and 5 from J, leaving 10 bases between them. The chain's CDR3 is CASSYSEEGETQYF. The CDR3 DNA reads as TGTGCCAGCAGTTACTCGGAGGAAGGGGAGACCCAGTACTTC.

The CDR3 protein is CASSLRATDTQYF. In DNA, the CDR3 is TGTGCCAGCAGCTTAAGGGCCACAGATACGCAGTATTTT. The chain combines TRBV11-3 with TRBJ2-3; no firm D call. Deletions cut 2 bases from V and 2 bases from J, with 5 bases between. Germline loops: CDR1 SGHNT, CDR2 YENEEA. The length of the CDR3 is 13 residues. Full variable domain (rest looked up from reference TRBV11-3 and TRBJ2-3): EAGVVQSPRYKIIEKKQPVAFWCNPISGHNTLYWYLQNLGQGPELLIRYENEEAVDDSQLPKDRFSAERLKGVDSTLKIQPAELGDSAVYLCASSLRATDTQYFGPGTRLTVL.

V usage is TRBV28 and J usage is TRBJ2-7; 9 positions match TRBD1. Trimming at V came to 5 bases and at J to 13 bases, leaving 15 bases not matched to a gene. The CDR3 consists of 14 residues. Germline CDR1 reads MDHEN; CDR2 reads SYDVKM. The CDR3 nucleotides are TGTGCCAGCAGTCCCACAGGGGGCGGCCTAGGTCACTACTTC. This gives the protein CASSPTGGGLGHYF.

The chain joins TRBV19 to TRBJ1-3; D may be TRBD1 (6 bases). Per the germline V gene, CDR1 is LNHDA and CDR2 is SQIVND (reference sequence). V lost 7 bases to trimming and J lost 3 bases, with 13 bases between them. The CDR3 runs to 14 residues. CDR3 protein: CASTAQGNGNTIYF. In nucleotides, the CDR3 is TGTGCCAGTACCGCACAGGGAAATGGAAACACCATATATTTT.

There are a few counts of this clone. The chain links TRBV7-2 to TRBJ1-6; 7 bases match TRBD1. The CDR3 is made up of 17 amino acids. The V and J ends lost 4 bases and 9 bases, in that order; junction bases with no gene match: 15. Germline V gene sequence: CDR1 SGHTA, CDR2 FQGNSA. The CDR3 nucleotides read TGTGCCAGCAGCTCGAGGGGGCGGGTACTTGTTCGTTCACCCCTCCACTTT. It codes for CASSSRGRVLVRSPLHF.

The chain is built from TRBV11-1 and TRBJ2-3; the match to TRBD2 covers 8 bases. This CDR3 region has 16 residues. Trimming removed 5 bases from V and 0 bases from J; junction bases left unmatched: 7. The germline V gene has CDR1 SGHAT and CDR2 FQDESV (reference sequence). CDR3 in amino acids: CASSPQRLASTDTQYF. CDR3 sequence (DNA): TGTGCCAGCAGCCCCCAAAGACTAGCGAGCACAGATACGCAGTATTTT.

This chain links TRBV5-8 with TRBJ2-5; TRBD1 matches at 11 bases. The CDR3 length is 15 residues. Germline CDR1 reads SGHTS; CDR2 reads YDEGEE. Trimming removed 4 bases from V and 3 bases from J; junction bases left unmatched: 5. CDR3 sequence reads: CASSPGTGGKETQYF. For the CDR3, the DNA is TGTGCCAGCAGCCCAGGGACAGGGGGAAAAGAGACCCAGTACTTC.